The clone carrying this T cell receptor (beta chain) came up many times. This record belongs to a study of T cells in Graves' hyperthyroidism and ophthalmopathy. The CDR3 runs to 13 residues. The V end was cut by 7 bases, the J end by 5 bases, with 16 bases between. Germline V lookup: CDR1 DFQATT, CDR2 SNEGSKA (reference sequence). The investigators amplified TCR beta CDR3 regions from RNA transcripts. Researchers ran a first-round RT-PCR on the TCR CDR3 using the HTBI primer set. TCRdb fed the multiplex PCR reads into MiXCR, producing one record per CDR3 protein. Here the sample spans around 450,000 distinct CDR3 sequences, around 13% being singletons.

The TCR originated in a woman between 18 and 29 years old with Graves' hyperthyroidism. Sequencing was performed on blood. The chain carries TRBV20-1 and TRBJ2-3; perhaps TRBD2 as D (6 bases). This CDR3 is CSGNGGMKDTQYF. Written as DNA, the CDR3 is TGCAGTGGGAATGGCGGGATGAAAGATACGCAGTATTTT.